This is a list of T cell receptor beta chains from one sample in a study of beta chain features in type 1 diabetes. The data were produced by immunoSEQ multiplex PCR, yet TCRdb's version contains in-frame clones alone and is incomplete. The data show over 200,000 clones, under 13% seen once. The specimen sequenced was naive CD4+ T cells from blood. The receptors stem from a man younger than 45 with type 1 diabetes. CDR3s include the opening cysteine and the closing phenylalanine or tryptophan. Clone size appears in some rows only: once, few, many, or a class for an expanded clone.

CDR3: CSVSPDRDGYTF; V: TRBV29-1; size: .
CDR3: CASRRGQETQYF; V: TRBV2; size: few
CDR3: CASSVGGKETQYF; V: TRBV9; size: .
CDR3: CAISGTGGYVEQYF; V: TRBV10-3; size: .
CDR3: CASSRPGQGSEKLFF; V: TRBV7-9; size: .
CDR3: CAWQESSYNSPLHF; V: TRBV30; size: few
CDR3: CASSIPGQGYEQYF; V: TRBV28; size: .
CDR3: CASSQPEGSTDTQYF; V: TRBV4-3; size: .
CDR3: CASSQESEDRSSGANVLTF; V: TRBV4-3; size: .
CDR3: CASSLQSGGSGANVLTF; V: TRBV7-3; size: few
CDR3: CASSNPGGATDTQYF; V: TRBV6-5; size: .
CDR3: CASSKGQERYEQYF; V: TRBV6-5; size: few
CDR3: CASSVSTSEVLYNEQFF; V: TRBV9; size: .
CDR3: CASSLTELSYNEQFF; V: TRBV5-4; size: few
CDR3: CASSEYKLAVNEQFF; V: TRBV25-1; size: .
CDR3: CASSFSGGLPLSYNEQFF; V: TRBV7-9; size: few
CDR3: CASSPSGGRADTQYF; V: TRBV19; size: .
CDR3: CASSSWTGRNQPQHF; V: TRBV7-2; size: .
CDR3: CASSLGTVGTDTQYF; V: TRBV7-9; size: .
CDR3: CASRQDRGGNNEQFF; V: TRBV2; size: .
CDR3: CASSLGPRETQYF; V: TRBV28; size: .
CDR3: CASSLEVRMGGEQYF; V: TRBV7-2; size: few
CDR3: CASTSPRGTMGVKLFF; V: TRBV7-9; size: few
CDR3: CASSPGFGGAYTDTQYF; V: TRBV9; size: .
CDR3: CASSLGGLETQYF; V: TRBV28; size: .
CDR3: CASSPWRGSGNTIYF; V: TRBV9; size: once
CDR3: CASSHTGGRELFF; V: TRBV4-1; size: .
CDR3: CASSLRGTADRNEQFF; V: TRBV7-9; size: few
CDR3: CASSSLLAGGSSYNEQFF; V: TRBV7-2; size: .
CDR3: CASSYSAGQGADTQYF; V: TRBV6-5; size: once
CDR3: CASSPPQGDSGETQYF; V: TRBV28; size: .
CDR3: CASSKGAGGEYTQYF; V: TRBV7-2; size: .
CDR3: CASSLGTGHSPLHF; V: TRBV5-6; size: few
CDR3: CASSPRSSYNSPLHF; V: TRBV5-1; size: .
CDR3: CASSQDPQGPNEQFF; V: TRBV7-6; size: .
CDR3: CASSLIQGATEKLFF; V: TRBV5-1; size: few
CDR3: CASSQGKGQQETQYF; V: TRBV7-9; size: few
CDR3: CASTKGGSSYNEQFF; V: TRBV9; size: .
CDR3: CASSLSGSQGSIQYF; V: TRBV7-3; size: few
CDR3: CASSPQTDTQYF; V: TRBV9; size: .
CDR3: CASSVGFRRANQPQHF; V: TRBV6-1; size: few
CDR3: CAIRGDTEAFF; V: TRBV10-3; size: .
CDR3: CASRPSAGGYNEQFF; V: TRBV2; size: few
CDR3: CASSQDRVYEQYF; V: TRBV18; size: few
CDR3: CASGLSLQGSQPQHF; V: TRBV12-5; size: .
CDR3: CASSQYPGGQFF; V: TRBV2; size: .
CDR3: CASSGQDQPQHF; V: TRBV2; size: .
CDR3: CASSLGAVQETQYF; V: TRBV7-3; size: few
CDR3: CASSQGPSNQPQHF; V: TRBV4-1; size: few
CDR3: CASSVDDSGVETQYF; V: TRBV9; size: .
CDR3: CAWSLAAYNEQFF; V: TRBV30; size: few
CDR3: CASSQDRPGKLFF; V: TRBV4-2; size: .
CDR3: CATGRAGTQGELFF; V: TRBV6-1; size: few
CDR3: CASAVWRGATDTQYF; V: TRBV6-5; size: few
CDR3: CASSLGTGINNEQFF; V: TRBV28; size: .
CDR3: CASSRFSDLVTQYF; V: TRBV11-2; size: .
CDR3: CASIPGQGSNEQYF; V: TRBV5-1; size: .
CDR3: CASSPNTGGGLGYTF; V: TRBV9; size: .
CDR3: CASSAPGSDTQYF; V: TRBV7-9; size: few
CDR3: CASSHPGQGNNEQFF; V: TRBV4-2; size: .